The sample holds a few counts of the clone carrying this T cell receptor (beta chain). The data were obtained in a study of T cells in Graves' hyperthyroidism and ophthalmopathy. RNA transcripts served as the template for amplifying TCR beta CDR3 regions. HTBI primers were used for first-round RT-PCR of the TCR CDR3. MiXCR was run by TCRdb on the multiplex PCR reads, yielding one entry per CDR3 protein. Among hundreds of thousands of distinct CDR3 sequences listed, roughly 15% were seen once. In germline, CDR1 is SGHRS, CDR2 YFSETQ. With 6 bases removed from V and 0 bases from J, the gap between germline ends came to 24 bases. The CDR3 spans 19 residues.

The sequence came from a woman under 30 with Graves' hyperthyroidism. The V and J genes are TRBV5-1 and TRBJ1-4; a weak D match, TRBD1 (5 bases). Sequencing was performed on blood. CDR3 in amino acids: CASTSKPLTGGATNEKLFF. As DNA, the CDR3 is TGCGCCAGCACCTCAAAGCCTCTTACAGGCGGAGCAACTAATGAAAAACTGTTTTTT.